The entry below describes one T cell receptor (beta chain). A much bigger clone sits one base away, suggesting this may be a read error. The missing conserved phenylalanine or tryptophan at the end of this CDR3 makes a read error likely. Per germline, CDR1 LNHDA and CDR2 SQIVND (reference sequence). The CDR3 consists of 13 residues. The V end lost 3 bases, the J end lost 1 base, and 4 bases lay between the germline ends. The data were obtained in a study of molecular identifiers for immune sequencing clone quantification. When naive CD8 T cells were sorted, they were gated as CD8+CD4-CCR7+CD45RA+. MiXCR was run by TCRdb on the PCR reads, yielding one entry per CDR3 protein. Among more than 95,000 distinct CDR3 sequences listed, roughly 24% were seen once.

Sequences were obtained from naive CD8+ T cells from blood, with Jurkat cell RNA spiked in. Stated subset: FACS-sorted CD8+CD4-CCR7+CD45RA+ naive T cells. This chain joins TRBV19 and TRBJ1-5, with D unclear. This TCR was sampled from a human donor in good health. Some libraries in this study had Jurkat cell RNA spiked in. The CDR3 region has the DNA TGTGCCAGTAGTATGGGCAGCAATCAGCCCCAGCATTCT. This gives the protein CASSMGSNQPQHS.